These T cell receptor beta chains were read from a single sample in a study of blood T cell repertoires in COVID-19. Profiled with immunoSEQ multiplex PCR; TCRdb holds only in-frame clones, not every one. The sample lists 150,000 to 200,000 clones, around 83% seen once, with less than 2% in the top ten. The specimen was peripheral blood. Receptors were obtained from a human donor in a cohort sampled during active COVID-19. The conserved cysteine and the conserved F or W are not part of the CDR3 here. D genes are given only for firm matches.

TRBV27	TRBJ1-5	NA	ASSLSSSRVDKH
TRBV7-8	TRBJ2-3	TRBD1	ASSINRGILDTQY
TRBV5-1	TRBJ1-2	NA	ASAVGGDYGYT
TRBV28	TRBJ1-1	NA	ASSLEGEAF
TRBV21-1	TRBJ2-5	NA	ASSKVRSSQETQY
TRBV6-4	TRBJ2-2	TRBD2	ASSDSSGRELF
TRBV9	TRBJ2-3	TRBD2	ASSGGGATDTQY
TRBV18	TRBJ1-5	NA	ASSPKGSGGPQH
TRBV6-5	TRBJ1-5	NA	ASSYKRNQPQH
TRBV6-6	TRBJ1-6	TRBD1	ASSSGQGAPLH
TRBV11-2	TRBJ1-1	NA	ASSLVRGGTEAF
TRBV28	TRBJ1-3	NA	ASSLFLSGNTIY
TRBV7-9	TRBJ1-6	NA	ASSHDSLNSPLH
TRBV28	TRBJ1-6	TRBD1	ASSRTGGHNSPLH
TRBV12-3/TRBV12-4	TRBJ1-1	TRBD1	ASSLGGGAEAF
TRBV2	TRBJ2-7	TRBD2	ASYLPSGTYEQY
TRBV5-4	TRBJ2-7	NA	ASSPADTDPYEQY
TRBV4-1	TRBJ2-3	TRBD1	ASSQADRTGGQDTQY
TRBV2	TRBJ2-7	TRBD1	ASSEAGGGREQY
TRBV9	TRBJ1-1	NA	ASSVDLNTEAF
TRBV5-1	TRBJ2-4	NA	ASSLGTTNIQY
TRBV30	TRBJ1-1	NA	AWSVRVNTEAF
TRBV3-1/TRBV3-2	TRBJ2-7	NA	ASSQEAHYSYEQY
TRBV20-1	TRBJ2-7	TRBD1	SASAYKGTGSSYEQY
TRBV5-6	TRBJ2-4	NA	ASFGGRDGVKNIQY
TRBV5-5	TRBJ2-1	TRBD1	ASSHRDRANEQF
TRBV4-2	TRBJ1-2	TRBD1	ASSPTGSNYGYT
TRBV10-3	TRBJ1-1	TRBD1	AIKGQGNTEAF
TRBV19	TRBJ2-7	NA	ASSITDQGEQY
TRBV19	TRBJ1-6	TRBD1	AGRQGYNSPLH